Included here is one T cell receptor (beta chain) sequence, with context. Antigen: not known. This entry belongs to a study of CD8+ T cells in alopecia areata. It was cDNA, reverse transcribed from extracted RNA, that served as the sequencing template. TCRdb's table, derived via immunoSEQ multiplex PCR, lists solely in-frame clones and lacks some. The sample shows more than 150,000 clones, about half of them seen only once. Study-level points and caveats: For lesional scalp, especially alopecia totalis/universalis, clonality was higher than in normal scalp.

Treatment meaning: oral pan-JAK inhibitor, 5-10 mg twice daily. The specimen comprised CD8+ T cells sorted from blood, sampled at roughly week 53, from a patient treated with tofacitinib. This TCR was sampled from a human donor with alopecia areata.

The CDR3 nucleotides read TGTGCCAGCAGTTTAGACGGAGGCTCTGGGGCCAACGTCCTGACTTTC. It codes for CASSLDGGSGANVLTF. The chain combines TRBV27 with TRBJ2-6, with D maybe TRBD2 (5 bases). The V gene lost 2 bases and the J gene lost 0 bases, with 8 bases spanning the gap. Germline-derived CDR1 and CDR2 are MNHEY and SMNVEV (reference sequence). CDR3 length: 16 amino acids. Full variable domain (remainder filled in from reference TRBV27 and TRBJ2-6): EAQVTQNPRYLITVTGKKLTVTCSQNMNHEYMSWYRQDPGLGLRQIYYSMNVEVTDKGDVPEGYKVSRKEKRNFPLILESPSPNQTSLYFCASSLDGGSGANVLTFGAGSRLTVL.